This T cell receptor beta chain was identified during a study of fetal regulatory T cell absence and autoimmunity. Broader study findings: In IPEX syndrome, oligoclonal enrichment was read as supporting prenatal antigen-driven autoimmunity in the pancreas. Oligoclonal TCR enrichment in pancreas over cord blood reached over 90-fold for some clones.

This clone was found a few times. Its cognate antigen is unknown. With 1 base removed from V and 5 bases from J, the gap between germline ends came to 12 bases. CDR3 length equals 15 residues. Germline V gene lookup returns CDR1 LNHDA and CDR2 SQIVND (reference sequence). The survey-level immunoSEQ assay was used. The method was immunoSEQ multiplex PCR; TCRdb's version includes in-frame clones alone and lacks a portion of them. The sample records around 45,000 clones, about 79% being singletons. The gene calls are TRBV19 and TRBJ2-1; tentatively, D is TRBD2 (5 bases). This TCR derives from a newborn boy with IPEX syndrome. Sequenced: cord blood. CDR3 bases: TGTGCCAGTAGTATAGCTAGCCTGATCCACAATGAGCAGTTCTTC. It is translated as CASSIASLIHNEQFF.